This is a list of T cell receptor beta chains from one sample in a study of beta chain features in type 1 diabetes. TCRdb keeps only in-frame clones here, not all; method: immunoSEQ multiplex PCR. The repertoire consists of 350,000 to 400,000 clones, with more than 12% occurring once and the leading ten covering roughly 0.017%. Sequenced sample: naive CD4+ T cells from blood. These receptors were collected from a woman aged 18-29 years in good health. CDR3s include the opening cysteine and the closing phenylalanine or tryptophan. Fields, in order: CDR3 protein, V gene, J gene, D gene. The D gene is left open where the match is weak.

CDR3 protein: CASSPTTRQGWGTDTQYF
V gene: TRBV27
J gene: TRBJ2-3
D gene: TRBD1

CDR3 protein: CASIAFRRGNTEAFF
V gene: TRBV11-1
J gene: TRBJ1-1
D gene: NA

CDR3 protein: CASSFSVDEQFF
V gene: TRBV9
J gene: TRBJ2-1
D gene: NA

CDR3 protein: CASSLEAGPANEQFF
V gene: TRBV5-1
J gene: TRBJ2-1
D gene: NA

CDR3 protein: CASRDWGREETFF
V gene: TRBV25-1
J gene: TRBJ1-1
D gene: NA

CDR3 protein: CASSFASGRVDTQYF
V gene: TRBV7-2
J gene: TRBJ2-3
D gene: TRBD2

CDR3 protein: CASSWTGTDTQYF
V gene: TRBV5-8
J gene: TRBJ2-3
D gene: TRBD1

CDR3 protein: CASSLDSYGYTF
V gene: TRBV7-9
J gene: TRBJ1-2
D gene: NA

CDR3 protein: CASSIQGDTEAFF
V gene: TRBV18
J gene: TRBJ1-1
D gene: TRBD1

CDR3 protein: CASSQEGAGGLRYEQYF
V gene: TRBV4-1
J gene: TRBJ2-7
D gene: TRBD2

CDR3 protein: CASSYSGGRATGELFF
V gene: TRBV6-5
J gene: TRBJ2-2
D gene: TRBD2

CDR3 protein: CASSARLAGVGEQFF
V gene: TRBV9
J gene: TRBJ2-1
D gene: TRBD2

CDR3 protein: CASSFTSGSGNEQFF
V gene: TRBV5-1
J gene: TRBJ2-1
D gene: TRBD2

CDR3 protein: CASSYSWLNGGEQYF
V gene: TRBV6-5
J gene: TRBJ2-7
D gene: NA

CDR3 protein: CASTRLAPTDTQYF
V gene: TRBV5-1
J gene: TRBJ2-3
D gene: NA

CDR3 protein: CASSPTGPYEQYF
V gene: TRBV28
J gene: TRBJ2-7
D gene: NA

CDR3 protein: CAAEGQNNEQFF
V gene: TRBV21-1
J gene: TRBJ2-1
D gene: NA

CDR3 protein: CASSVAGTVNTGELFF
V gene: TRBV9
J gene: TRBJ2-2
D gene: NA

CDR3 protein: CSVVQGGGEQYF
V gene: TRBV29-1
J gene: TRBJ2-7
D gene: NA

CDR3 protein: CASSSVAAGSYEQYF
V gene: TRBV27
J gene: TRBJ2-7
D gene: NA

CDR3 protein: CASTRTGGIAGGRYTQYF
V gene: TRBV7-2
J gene: TRBJ2-3
D gene: NA

CDR3 protein: CASSLIGTSGRNEQFF
V gene: TRBV7-3
J gene: TRBJ2-1
D gene: TRBD2

CDR3 protein: CASSSRGGRTEAFF
V gene: TRBV7-2
J gene: TRBJ1-1
D gene: NA

CDR3 protein: CASSLMNGGELFF
V gene: TRBV5-4
J gene: TRBJ2-2
D gene: NA